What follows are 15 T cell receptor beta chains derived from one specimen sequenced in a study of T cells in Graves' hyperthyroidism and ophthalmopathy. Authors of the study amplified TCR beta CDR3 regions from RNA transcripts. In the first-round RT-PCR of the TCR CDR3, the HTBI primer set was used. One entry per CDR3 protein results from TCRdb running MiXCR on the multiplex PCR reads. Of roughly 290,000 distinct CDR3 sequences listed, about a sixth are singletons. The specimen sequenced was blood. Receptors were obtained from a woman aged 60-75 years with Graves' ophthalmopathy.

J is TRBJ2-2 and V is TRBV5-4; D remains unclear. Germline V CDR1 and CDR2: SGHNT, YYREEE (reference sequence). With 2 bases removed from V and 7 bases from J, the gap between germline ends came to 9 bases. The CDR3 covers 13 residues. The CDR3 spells CASSFGQDGELFF. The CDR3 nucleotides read TGTGCCAGCAGCTTTGGCCAGGACGGGGAGCTGTTTTTT.

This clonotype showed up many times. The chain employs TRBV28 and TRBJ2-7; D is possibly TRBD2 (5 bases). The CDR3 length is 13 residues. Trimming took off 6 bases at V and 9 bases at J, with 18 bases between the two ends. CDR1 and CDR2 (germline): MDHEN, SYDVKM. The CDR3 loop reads CASRSDRRGAQYF. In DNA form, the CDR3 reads TGTGCCAGCAGATCGGACCGCCGGGGAGCGCAGTACTTC. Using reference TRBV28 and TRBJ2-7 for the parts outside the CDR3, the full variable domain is DVKVTQSSRYLVKRTGEKVFLECVQDMDHENMFWYRQDPGLGLRLIYFSYDVKMKEKGDIPEGYSVSREKKERFSLILESASTNQTSMYLCASRSDRRGAQYFGPGTRLTVT.

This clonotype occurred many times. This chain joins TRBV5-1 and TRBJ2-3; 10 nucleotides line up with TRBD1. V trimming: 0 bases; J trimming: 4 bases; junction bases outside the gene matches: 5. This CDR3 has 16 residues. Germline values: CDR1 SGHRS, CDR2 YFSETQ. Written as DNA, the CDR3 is TGCGCCAGCAGCTTGGGGGACAGGGGAAATGCAGATACGCAGTATTTT. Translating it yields CASSLGDRGNADTQYF.

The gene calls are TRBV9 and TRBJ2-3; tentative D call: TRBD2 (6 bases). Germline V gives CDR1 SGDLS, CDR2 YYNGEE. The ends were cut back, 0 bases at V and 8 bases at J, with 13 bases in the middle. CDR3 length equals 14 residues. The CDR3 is CASSVGSTGVTQYF. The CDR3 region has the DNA TGTGCCAGCAGCGTAGGGTCAACGGGAGTTACGCAGTATTTT.

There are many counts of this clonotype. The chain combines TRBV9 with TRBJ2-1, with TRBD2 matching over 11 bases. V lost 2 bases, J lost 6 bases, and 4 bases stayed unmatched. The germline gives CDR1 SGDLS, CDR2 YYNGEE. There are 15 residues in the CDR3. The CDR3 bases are TGTGCCAGCAGCGTTAGCGGGGGGGCCGTCAATGAGCAGTTCTTC. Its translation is CASSVSGGAVNEQFF.

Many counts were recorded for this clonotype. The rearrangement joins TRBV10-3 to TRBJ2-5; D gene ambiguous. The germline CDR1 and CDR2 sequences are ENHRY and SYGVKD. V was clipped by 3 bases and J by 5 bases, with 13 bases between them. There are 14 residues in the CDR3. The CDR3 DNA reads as TGTGCCATCAGTGAACTTTTGACACTTGAGACCCAGTACTTC. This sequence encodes CAISELLTLETQYF.

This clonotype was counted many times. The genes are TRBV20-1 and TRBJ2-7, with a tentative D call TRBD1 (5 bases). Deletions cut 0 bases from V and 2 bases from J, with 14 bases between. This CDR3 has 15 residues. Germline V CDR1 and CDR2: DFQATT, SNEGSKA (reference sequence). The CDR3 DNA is TGCAGTGCTAGAGATCTGAAGGGGCCGCCCTACGAGCAGTACTTC. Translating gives CSARDLKGPPYEQYF.

The CDR3 loop is CASRRSPGFQETQYF. The CDR3 region has the DNA TGCGCCAGCAGACGGTCACCGGGATTCCAAGAGACCCAGTACTTC. This chain connects TRBV5-1 to TRBJ2-5; D is possibly TRBD2 (5 bases). The V gene's germline CDR1 is SGHRS and CDR2 YFSETQ. The ends were cut back, 5 bases at V and 1 base at J, with 15 bases in the middle. The CDR3 contains 15 residues.

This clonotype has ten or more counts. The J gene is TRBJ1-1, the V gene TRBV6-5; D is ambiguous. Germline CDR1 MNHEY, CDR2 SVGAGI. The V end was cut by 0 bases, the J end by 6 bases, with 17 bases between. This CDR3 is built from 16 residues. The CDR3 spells CASSYSLASLGAEAFF. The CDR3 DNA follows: TGTGCCAGCAGTTACTCGTTAGCTTCCCTTGGCGCTGAAGCTTTCTTT.

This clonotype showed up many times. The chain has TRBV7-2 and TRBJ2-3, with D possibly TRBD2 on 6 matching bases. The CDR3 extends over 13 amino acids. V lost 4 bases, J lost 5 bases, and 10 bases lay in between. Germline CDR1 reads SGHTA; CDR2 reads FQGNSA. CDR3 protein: CASSSRGRDTQYF. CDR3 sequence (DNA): TGTGCCAGCAGCTCACGGGGGAGAGATACGCAGTATTTT.

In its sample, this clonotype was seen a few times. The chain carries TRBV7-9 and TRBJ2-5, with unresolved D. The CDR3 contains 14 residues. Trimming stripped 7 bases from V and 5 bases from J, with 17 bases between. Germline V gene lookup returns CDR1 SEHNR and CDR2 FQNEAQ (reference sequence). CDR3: CASTTAGAPETQYF. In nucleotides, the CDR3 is TGTGCCAGCACCACCGCCGGCGCTCCCGAGACCCAGTACTTC.

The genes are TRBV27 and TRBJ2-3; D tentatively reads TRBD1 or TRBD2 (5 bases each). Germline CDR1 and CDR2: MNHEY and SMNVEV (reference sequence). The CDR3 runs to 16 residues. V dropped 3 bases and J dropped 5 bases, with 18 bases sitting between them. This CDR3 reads CASSLVGTLGRDTQYF. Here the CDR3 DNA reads TGTGCCAGCAGTTTGGTGGGGACGTTGGGTCGAGATACGCAGTATTTT.

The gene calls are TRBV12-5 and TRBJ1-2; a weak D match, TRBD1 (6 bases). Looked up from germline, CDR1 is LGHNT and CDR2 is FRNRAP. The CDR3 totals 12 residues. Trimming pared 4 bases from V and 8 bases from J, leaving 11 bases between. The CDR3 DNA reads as TGTGCTAGTGGTTACAGGGTCGGGGGCTACACCTTC. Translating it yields CASGYRVGGYTF.

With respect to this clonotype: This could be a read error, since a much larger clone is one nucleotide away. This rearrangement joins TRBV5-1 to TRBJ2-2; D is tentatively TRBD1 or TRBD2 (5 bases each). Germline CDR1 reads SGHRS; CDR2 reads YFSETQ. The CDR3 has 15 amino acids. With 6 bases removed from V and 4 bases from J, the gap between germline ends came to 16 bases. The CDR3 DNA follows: TGCGCCAGCACGCAAAACTCAGGGAGCACCGGGGAGCTGTTTTTT. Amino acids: CASTQNSGSTGELFF. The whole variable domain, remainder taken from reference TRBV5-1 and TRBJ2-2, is KAGVTQTPRYLIKTRGQQVTLSCSPISGHRSVSWYQQTPGQGLQFLFEYFSETQRNKGNFPGRFSGRQFSNSRSEMNVSTLELGDSALYLCASTQNSGSTGELFFGEGSRLTVL.

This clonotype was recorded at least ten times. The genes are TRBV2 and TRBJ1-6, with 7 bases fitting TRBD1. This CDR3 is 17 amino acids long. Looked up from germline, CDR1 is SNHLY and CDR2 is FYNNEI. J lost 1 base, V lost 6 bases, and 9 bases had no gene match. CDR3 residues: CASSLTGVKSYNSPLHF. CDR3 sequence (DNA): TGTGCCAGCAGCTTAACAGGGGTCAAGTCCTATAATTCACCCCTCCACTTT.